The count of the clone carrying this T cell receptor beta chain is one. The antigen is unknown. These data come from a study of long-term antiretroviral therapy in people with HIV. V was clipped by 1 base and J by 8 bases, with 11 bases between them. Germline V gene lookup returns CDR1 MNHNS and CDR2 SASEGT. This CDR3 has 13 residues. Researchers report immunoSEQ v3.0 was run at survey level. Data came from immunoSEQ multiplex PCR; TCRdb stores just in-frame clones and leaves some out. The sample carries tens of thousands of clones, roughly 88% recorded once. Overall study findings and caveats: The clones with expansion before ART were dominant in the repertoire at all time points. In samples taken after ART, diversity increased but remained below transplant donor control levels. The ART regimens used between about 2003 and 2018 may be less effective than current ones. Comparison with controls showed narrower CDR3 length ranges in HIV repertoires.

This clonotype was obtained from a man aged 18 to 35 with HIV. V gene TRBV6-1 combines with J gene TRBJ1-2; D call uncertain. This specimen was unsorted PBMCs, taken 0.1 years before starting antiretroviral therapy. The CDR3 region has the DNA TGTGCCAGCAGTGAAGGGGCAACCTCGGGCTACACCTTC. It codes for CASSEGATSGYTF.